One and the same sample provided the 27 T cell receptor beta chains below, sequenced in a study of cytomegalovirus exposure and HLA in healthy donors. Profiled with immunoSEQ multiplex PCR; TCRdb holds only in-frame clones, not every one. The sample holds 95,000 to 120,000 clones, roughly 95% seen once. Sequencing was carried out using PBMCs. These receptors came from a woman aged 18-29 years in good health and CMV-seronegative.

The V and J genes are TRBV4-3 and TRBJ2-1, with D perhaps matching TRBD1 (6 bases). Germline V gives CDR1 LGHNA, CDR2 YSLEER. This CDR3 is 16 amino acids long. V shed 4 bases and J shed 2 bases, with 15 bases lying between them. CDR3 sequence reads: CASSRIGTGPYNEQFF. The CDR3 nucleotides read TGCGCCAGCAGCCGTATAGGTACAGGGCCCTACAATGAGCAGTTCTTC.

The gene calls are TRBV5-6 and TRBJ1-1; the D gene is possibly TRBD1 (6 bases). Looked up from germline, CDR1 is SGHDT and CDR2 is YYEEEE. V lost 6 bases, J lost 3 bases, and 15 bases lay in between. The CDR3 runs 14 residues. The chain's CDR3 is CASNLQGRDTEAFF. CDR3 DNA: TGTGCCAGCAACCTACAGGGCCGAGACACTGAAGCTTTCTTT.

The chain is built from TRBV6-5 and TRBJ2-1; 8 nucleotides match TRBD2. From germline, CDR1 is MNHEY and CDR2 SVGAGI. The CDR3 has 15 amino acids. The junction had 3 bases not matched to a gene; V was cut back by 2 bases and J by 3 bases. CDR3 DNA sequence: TGTGCCAGCAGTTACGTTGGGACTAGCTACAATGAGCAGTTCTTC. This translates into CASSYVGTSYNEQFF.

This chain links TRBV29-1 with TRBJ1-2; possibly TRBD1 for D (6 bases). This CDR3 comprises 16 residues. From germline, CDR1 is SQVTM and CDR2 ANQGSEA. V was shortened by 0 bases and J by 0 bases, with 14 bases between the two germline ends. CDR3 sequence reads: CSVEDGGRGANYGYTF. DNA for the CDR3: TGCAGCGTTGAAGATGGGGGGAGGGGGGCTAACTATGGCTACACCTTC.

CDR3 in amino acids: CASSLTSGSQYF. CDR3 DNA sequence: TGTGCCAGCAGCCTTACTAGCGGGTCCCAGTACTTC. This chain joins TRBV7-2 and TRBJ2-5; 9 bases match TRBD2. The CDR3 runs 12 residues. The germline V gene has CDR1 SGHTA and CDR2 FQGNSA. Losses at the gene ends were 5 bases for V and 9 bases for J; bases not matched to a gene: 4.

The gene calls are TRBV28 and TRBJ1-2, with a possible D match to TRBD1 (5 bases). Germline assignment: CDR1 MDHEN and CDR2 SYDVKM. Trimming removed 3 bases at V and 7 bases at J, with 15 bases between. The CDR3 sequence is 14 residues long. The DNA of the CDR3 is TGTGCCAGCAGTTTCGGGACTTCGAGGGGTGGCTACACCTTC. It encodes CASSFGTSRGGYTF.

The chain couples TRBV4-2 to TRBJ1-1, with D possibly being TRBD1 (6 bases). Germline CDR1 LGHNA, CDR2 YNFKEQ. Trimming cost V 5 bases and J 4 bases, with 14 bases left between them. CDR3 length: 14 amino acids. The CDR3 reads CASSSRTAGTEAFF. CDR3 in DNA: TGTGCCAGCAGCTCACGGACAGCTGGCACTGAAGCTTTCTTT.

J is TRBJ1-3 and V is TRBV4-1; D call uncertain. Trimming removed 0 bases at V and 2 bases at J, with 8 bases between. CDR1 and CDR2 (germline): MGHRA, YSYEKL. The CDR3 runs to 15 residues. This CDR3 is CASSQDRAPGNTIYF. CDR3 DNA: TGCGCCAGCAGCCAAGATAGAGCTCCTGGAAACACCATATATTTT.

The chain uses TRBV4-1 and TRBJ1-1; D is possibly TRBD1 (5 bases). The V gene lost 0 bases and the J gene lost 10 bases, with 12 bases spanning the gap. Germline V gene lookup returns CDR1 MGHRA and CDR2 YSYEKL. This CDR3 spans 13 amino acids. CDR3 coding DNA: TGCGCCAGCAGCCAAGATAAAGGAGGGGCAGCTTTCTTT. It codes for CASSQDKGGAAFF.

CDR3 loop: CASSLVGGRGLAEQYF. The CDR3 region has the DNA TGTGCCAGCAGCTTGGTTGGTGGCAGGGGGCTGGCCGAGCAGTACTTC. This sequence joins TRBV5-6 and TRBJ2-7; 8 bases align to TRBD1. This CDR3 comprises 16 residues. Germline CDR1 reads SGHDT; CDR2 reads YYEEEE. J was trimmed by 6 bases and V by 0 bases; bases with no gene match: 11.

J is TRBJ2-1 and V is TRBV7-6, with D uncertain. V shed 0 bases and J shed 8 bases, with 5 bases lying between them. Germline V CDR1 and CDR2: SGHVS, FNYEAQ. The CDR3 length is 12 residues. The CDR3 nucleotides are TGTGCCAGCAGCTTAGCCCAGGATGAGCAGTTCTTC. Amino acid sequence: CASSLAQDEQFF. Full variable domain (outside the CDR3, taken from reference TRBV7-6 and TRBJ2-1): GAGVSQSPRYKVTKRGQDVALRCDPISGHVSLYWYRQALGQGPEFLTYFNYEAQQDKSGLPNDRFSAERPEGSISTLTIQRTEQRDSAMYRCASSLAQDEQFFGPGTRLTVL.

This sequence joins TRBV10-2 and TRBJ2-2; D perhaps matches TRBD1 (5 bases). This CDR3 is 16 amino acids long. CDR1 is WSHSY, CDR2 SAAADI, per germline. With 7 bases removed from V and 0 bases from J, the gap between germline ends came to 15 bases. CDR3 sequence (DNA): TGCGCCAGCACCGACCCAGGGCCATCGAACACCGGGGAGCTGTTTTTT. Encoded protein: CASTDPGPSNTGELFF.

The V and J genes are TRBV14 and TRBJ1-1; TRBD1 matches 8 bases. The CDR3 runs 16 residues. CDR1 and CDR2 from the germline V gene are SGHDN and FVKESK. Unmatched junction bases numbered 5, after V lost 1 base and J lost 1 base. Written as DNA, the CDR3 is TGTGCCAGCAGCCAAGGACAGGGGAGGCGGAACACTGAAGCTTTCTTT. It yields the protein CASSQGQGRRNTEAFF. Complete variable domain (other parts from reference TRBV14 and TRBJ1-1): EAGVTQFPSHSVIEKGQTVTLRCDPISGHDNLYWYRRVMGKEIKFLLHFVKESKQDESGMPNNRFLAERTGGTYSTLKVQPAELEDSGVYFCASSQGQGRRNTEAFFGQGTRLTVV.

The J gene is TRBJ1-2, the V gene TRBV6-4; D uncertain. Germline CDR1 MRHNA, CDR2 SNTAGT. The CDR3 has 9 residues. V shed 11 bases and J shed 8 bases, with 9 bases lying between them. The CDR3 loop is CAGRRGYTF. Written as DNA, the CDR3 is TGTGCCGGGAGAAGGGGCTACACCTTC.

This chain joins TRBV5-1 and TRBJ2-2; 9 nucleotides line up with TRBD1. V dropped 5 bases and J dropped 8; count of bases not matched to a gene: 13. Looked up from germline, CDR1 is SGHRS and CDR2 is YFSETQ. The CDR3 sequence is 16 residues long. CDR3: CASSIGQGLLFGELFF. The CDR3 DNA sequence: TGCGCCAGCAGTATCGGACAGGGGCTACTGTTTGGGGAGCTGTTTTTT.

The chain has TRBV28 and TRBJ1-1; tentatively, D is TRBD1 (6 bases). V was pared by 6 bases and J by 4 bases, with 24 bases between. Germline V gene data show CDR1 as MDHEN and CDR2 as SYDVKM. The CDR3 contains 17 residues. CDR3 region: CASRRIYREWLPTEAFF. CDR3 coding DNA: TGTGCCAGCAGGAGAATATACAGGGAATGGCTCCCCACTGAAGCTTTCTTT.

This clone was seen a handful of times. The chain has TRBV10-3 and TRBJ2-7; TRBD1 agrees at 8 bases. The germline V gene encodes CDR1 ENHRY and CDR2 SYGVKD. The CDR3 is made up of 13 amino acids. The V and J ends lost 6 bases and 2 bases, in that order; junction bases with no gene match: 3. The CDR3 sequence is CAIRGQGTYEQYF. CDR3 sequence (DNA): TGTGCCATCAGAGGACAGGGTACCTACGAGCAGTACTTC.

CDR3 loop: CASSPQRGLFEQYF. CDR3 sequence (DNA): TGTGCCAGCAGCCCCCAGCGGGGGTTATTCGAGCAGTACTTC. The V and J genes are TRBV7-2 and TRBJ2-7, with 8 bases fitting TRBD2. The germline V gene has CDR1 SGHTA and CDR2 FQGNSA. After removal of 5 bases from V and 6 bases from J, the junction contained 9 bases not matched to a gene. There are 14 residues in the CDR3.

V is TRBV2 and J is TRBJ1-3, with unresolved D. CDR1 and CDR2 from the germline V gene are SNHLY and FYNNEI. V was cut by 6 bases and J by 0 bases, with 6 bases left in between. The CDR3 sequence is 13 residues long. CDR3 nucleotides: TGTGCCAGCAGGGACTTCTCTGGAAACACCATATATTTT. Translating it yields CASRDFSGNTIYF. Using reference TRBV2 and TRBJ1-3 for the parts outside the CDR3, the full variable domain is EPEVTQTPSHQVTQMGQEVILRCVPISNHLYFYWYRQILGQKVEFLVSFYNNEISEKSEIFDDQFSVERPDGSNFTLKIRSTKLEDSAMYFCASRDFSGNTIYFGEGSWLTVV.

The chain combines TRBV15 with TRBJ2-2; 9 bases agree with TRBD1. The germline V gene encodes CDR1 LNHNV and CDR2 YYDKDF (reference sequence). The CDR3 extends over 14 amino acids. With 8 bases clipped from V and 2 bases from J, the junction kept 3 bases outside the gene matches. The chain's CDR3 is CATGDRVNTGELFF. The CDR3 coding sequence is TGTGCCACCGGGGACAGGGTAAACACCGGGGAGCTGTTTTTT.

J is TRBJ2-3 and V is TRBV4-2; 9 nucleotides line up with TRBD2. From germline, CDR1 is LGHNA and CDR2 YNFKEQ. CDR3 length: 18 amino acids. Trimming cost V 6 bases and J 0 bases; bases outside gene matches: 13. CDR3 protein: CASRRTVAGDQSTDTQYF. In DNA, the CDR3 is TGTGCCAGCAGACGGACCGTAGCGGGGGATCAAAGCACAGATACGCAGTATTTT.

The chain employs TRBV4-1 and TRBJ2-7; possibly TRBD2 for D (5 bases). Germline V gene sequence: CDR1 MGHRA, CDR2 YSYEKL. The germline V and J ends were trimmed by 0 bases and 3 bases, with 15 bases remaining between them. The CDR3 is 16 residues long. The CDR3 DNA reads TGCGCCAGCAGCCAAGATCGGACGACTACCATCTACGAGCAGTACTTC. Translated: CASSQDRTTTIYEQYF.

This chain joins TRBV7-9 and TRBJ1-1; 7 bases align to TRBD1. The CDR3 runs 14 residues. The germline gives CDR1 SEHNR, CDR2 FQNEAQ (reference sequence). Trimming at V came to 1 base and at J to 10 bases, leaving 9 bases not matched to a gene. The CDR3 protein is CASSLVQGVRGAFF. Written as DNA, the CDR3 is TGTGCCAGCAGCTTAGTCCAGGGGGTCCGTGGAGCTTTCTTT. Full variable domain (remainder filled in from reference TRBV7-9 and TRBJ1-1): DTGVSQNPRHKITKRGQNVTFRCDPISEHNRLYWYRQTLGQGPEFLTYFQNEAQLEKSRLLSDRFSAERPKGSFSTLEIQRTEQGDSAMYLCASSLVQGVRGAFFGQGTRLTVV.

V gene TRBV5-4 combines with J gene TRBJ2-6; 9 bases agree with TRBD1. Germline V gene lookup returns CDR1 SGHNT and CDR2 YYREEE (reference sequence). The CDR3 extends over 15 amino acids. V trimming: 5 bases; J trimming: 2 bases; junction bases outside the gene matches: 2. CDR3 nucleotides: TGTGCCAGCAGTCGGACAGGGGCTGGGGCCAACGTCCTGACTTTC. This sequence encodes CASSRTGAGANVLTF.

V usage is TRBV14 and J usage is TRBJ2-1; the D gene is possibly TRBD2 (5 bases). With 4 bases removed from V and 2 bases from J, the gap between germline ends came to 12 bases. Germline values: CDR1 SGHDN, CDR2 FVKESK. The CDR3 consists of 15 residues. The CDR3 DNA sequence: TGTGCCAGCAGCCCCCGGACTTCTCCCTACAATGAGCAGTTCTTC. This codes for CASSPRTSPYNEQFF.

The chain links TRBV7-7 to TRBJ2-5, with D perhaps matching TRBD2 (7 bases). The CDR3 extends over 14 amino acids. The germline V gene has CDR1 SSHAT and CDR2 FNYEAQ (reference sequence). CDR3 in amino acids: CASARGGVGETQYF. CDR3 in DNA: TGTGCTAGCGCCCGAGGGGGGGTCGGGGAGACCCAGTACTTC.

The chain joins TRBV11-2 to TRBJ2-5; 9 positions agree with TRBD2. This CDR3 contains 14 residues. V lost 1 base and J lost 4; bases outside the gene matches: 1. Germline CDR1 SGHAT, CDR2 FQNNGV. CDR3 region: CASSLGTSVETQYF. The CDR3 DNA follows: TGTGCCAGCAGCTTAGGGACTAGCGTAGAGACCCAGTACTTC.